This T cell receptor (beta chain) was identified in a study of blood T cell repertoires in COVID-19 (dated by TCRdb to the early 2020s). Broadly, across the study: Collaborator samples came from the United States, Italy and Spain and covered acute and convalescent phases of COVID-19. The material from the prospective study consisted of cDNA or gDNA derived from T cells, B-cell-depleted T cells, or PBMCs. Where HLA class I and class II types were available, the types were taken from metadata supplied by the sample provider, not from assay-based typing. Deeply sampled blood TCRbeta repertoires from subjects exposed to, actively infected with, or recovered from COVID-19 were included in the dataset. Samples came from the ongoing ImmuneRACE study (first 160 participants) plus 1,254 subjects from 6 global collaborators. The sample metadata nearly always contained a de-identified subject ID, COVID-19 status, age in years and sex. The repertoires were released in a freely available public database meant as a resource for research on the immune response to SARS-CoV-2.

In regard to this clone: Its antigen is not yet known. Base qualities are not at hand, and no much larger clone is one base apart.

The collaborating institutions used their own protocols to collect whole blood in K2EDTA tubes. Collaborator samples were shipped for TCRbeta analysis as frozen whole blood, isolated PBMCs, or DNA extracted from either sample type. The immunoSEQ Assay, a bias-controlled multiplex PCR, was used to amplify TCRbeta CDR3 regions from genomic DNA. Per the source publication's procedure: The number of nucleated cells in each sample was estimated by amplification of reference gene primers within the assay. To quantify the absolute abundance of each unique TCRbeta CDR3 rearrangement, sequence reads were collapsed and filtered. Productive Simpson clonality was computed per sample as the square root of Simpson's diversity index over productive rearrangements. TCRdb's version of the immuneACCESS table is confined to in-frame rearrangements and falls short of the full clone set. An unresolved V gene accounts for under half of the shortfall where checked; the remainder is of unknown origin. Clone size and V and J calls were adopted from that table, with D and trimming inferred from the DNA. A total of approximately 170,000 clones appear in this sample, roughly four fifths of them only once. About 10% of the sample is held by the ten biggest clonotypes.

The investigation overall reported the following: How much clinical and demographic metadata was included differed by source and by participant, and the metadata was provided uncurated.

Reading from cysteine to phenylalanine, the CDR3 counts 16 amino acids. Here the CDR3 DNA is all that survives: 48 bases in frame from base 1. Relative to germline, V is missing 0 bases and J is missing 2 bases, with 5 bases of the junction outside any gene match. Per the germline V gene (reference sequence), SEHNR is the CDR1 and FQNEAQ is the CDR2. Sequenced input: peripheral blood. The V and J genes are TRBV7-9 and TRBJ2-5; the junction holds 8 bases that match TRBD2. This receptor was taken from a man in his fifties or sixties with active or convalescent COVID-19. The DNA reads TGTGCCAGCAGCTTAGCGCGTAGCGGGGCGCAAGAGACCCAGTACTTC. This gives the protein CASSLARSGAQETQYF.